Below are 4 T cell receptor beta chains sequenced from a single sample in a study of shared clonotypes between healthy human individuals. Using immunoSEQ multiplex PCR, the repertoire was profiled, and TCRdb retains in-frame clones only, with some absent. The data show 2 million or so clones, approximately 95% seen once. The naive CD8 fraction comprised CD45RO-negative cells positively selected for CCR7 and excluded terminally differentiated effector memory CD45RA+ cells. Sequencing used naive CD8+ T cells sorted from blood. All receptors come from a man younger than 35 in good health.

The rearrangement uses TRBV25-1 and TRBJ2-2, with D possibly being TRBD2 (5 bases). The CDR3 contains 17 residues. Germline lookup yields CDR1 MGHDK and CDR2 SYGVNS. V dropped 5 bases and J dropped 3 bases, with 19 bases sitting between them. CDR3 nucleotides: TGTGCCAGCAGTCCCCCTTCGGCTAGCTTGGACACCGGGGAGCTGTTTTTT. It encodes CASSPPSASLDTGELFF.

The chain combines TRBV6-5 with TRBJ1-4; perhaps TRBD1 as D (6 bases). The CDR3 contains 15 residues. Trimming removed 6 bases from V and 3 bases from J, with 14 bases in between. The V gene's germline CDR1 is MNHEY and CDR2 SVGAGI. This CDR3 is CASRKGDTANEKLFF. Written as DNA, the CDR3 is TGTGCCAGCAGAAAGGGGGACACGGCTAATGAAAAACTGTTTTTT.

The gene calls are TRBV14 and TRBJ1-6; D is unresolved. The CDR3 spans 13 residues. Germline V gene data show CDR1 as SGHDN and CDR2 as FVKESK. The V end lost 2 bases, the J end lost 4 bases, and 3 bases lay between the germline ends. The CDR3 reads CASSQIYNSPLHF. The CDR3 nucleotides are TGTGCCAGCAGCCAAATTTATAATTCACCCCTCCACTTT.

V gene TRBV7-9 combines with J gene TRBJ2-1; D unclear. Trimming took 5 bases from V and 10 from J, leaving 18 bases between them. The germline V gene encodes CDR1 SEHNR and CDR2 FQNEAQ (reference sequence). The CDR3 is 14 amino acids. CDR3 sequence (DNA): TGTGCCAGCAGCCCTCCCCTCGGTCTGGGGGAGCAGTTCTTC. This encodes CASSPPLGLGEQFF.